One sample yielded the 23 T cell receptor beta chains listed below, sequenced in a study of cytomegalovirus exposure and HLA in healthy donors. Researchers ran the PCR with 60 Vbeta and 13 Jbeta primers. Method: immunoSEQ multiplex PCR; TCRdb's copy keeps in-frame clones and lacks some. The sample has about 190,000 clones, 65% to 75% seen once; the top ten hold about 4.4%. Material for sequencing was PBMCs. Source of these receptors: a man aged 30 to 39 in good health and CMV-seropositive.

This clone appeared once. The rearrangement links TRBV5-1 to TRBJ2-3; 8 bases map to TRBD1. CDR3 length equals 13 residues. V trimming: 5 bases; J trimming: 6 bases; junction bases outside the gene matches: 5. Germline CDR1 is SGHRS and CDR2 is YFSETQ. DNA for the CDR3: TGCGCCAGCAGACCAGGGGGCTCGGATACGCAGTATTTT. Translation: CASRPGGSDTQYF.

This clone was counted only a few times. The chain carries TRBV6-1 and TRBJ1-1; D may be TRBD1 (6 bases). V shed 2 bases and J shed 4 bases, with 8 bases lying between them. Germline V gene sequence: CDR1 MNHNS, CDR2 SASEGT. The length of the CDR3 is 13 residues. In DNA, the CDR3 is TGTGCCAGCAGTGAAAACAGGGCCACTGAAGCTTTCTTT. It yields the protein CASSENRATEAFF.

This chain joins TRBV2 and TRBJ1-5; 7 bases are a match to TRBD1. J lost 3 bases, V lost 4 bases, and 3 bases had no gene match. Germline lookup yields CDR1 SNHLY and CDR2 FYNNEI. The CDR3 is 14 residues long. The chain's CDR3 is CASSGQGDNQPQHF. For the CDR3, the DNA is TGTGCCAGCAGTGGACAGGGTGACAATCAGCCCCAGCATTTT.

The count of this clone is one. This CDR3 reads CASSQFGGEVQPQHF. The CDR3 nucleotides are TGTGCCAGCAGCCAATTTGGAGGGGAGGTTCAGCCCCAGCATTTT. The chain has TRBV4-2 and TRBJ1-5; the D gene is possibly TRBD1 (5 bases). From germline, CDR1 is LGHNA and CDR2 YNFKEQ. Trimming removed 2 bases from V and 6 bases from J, with 14 bases in between. The CDR3 spans 15 residues.

The V and J genes are TRBV2 and TRBJ1-2; a possible D gene is TRBD1 (5 bases). Germline V lookup: CDR1 SNHLY, CDR2 FYNNEI. CDR3 length: 13 residues. V lost 6 bases and J 2 bases, leaving 10 bases between the germline ends. CDR3 protein: CASSFDSNYGYTF. CDR3 nucleotides: TGTGCCAGCAGCTTCGACAGCAACTATGGCTACACCTTC.

This clone was found a few times. The J gene is TRBJ2-3, the V gene TRBV4-2, with 8 bases identical to TRBD2. The J segment lost 1 base and the V segment lost 0 bases, leaving 9 bases of the junction unmatched. CDR3 length: 18 residues. The germline CDR1 and CDR2 sequences are LGHNA and YNFKEQ. CDR3 in DNA: TGTGCCAGCAGCCAAGAAATTAGCGGGGCAGGGGGCACAGATACGCAGTATTTT. It codes for CASSQEISGAGGTDTQYF.

This clone was seen once. V gene TRBV19 combines with J gene TRBJ2-6; D may be TRBD1 (6 bases). There are 15 residues in the CDR3. The V gene's germline CDR1 is LNHDA and CDR2 SQIVND (reference sequence). Trimming left V 8 bases short and J 4 bases short, with 15 bases between. As DNA, the CDR3 is TGTGCCAGTGCCACAGGGTCAGGGGGGGCCAACGTCCTGACTTTC. Translated, it gives CASATGSGGANVLTF. Full variable domain (remainder filled in from reference TRBV19 and TRBJ2-6): DGGITQSPKYLFRKEGQNVTLSCEQNLNHDAMYWYRQDPGQGLRLIYYSQIVNDFQKGDIAEGYSVSREKKESFPLTVTSAQKNPTAFYLCASATGSGGANVLTFGAGSRLTVL.

The V and J genes are TRBV15 and TRBJ2-1, with TRBD2 matching 12 bases. The CDR3 has 17 residues. Per germline, CDR1 LNHNV and CDR2 YYDKDF (reference sequence). The J segment lost 4 bases and the V segment lost 1 base, leaving 5 bases of the junction unmatched. The CDR3 region is CATSRGATSGGYNEQFF. The DNA for the CDR3 is TGTGCCACCAGCAGAGGGGCGACTAGCGGGGGTTACAATGAGCAGTTCTTC.

This sequence joins TRBV5-1 and TRBJ2-1; 16 positions match TRBD2. This CDR3 has 17 amino acids. Germline V gene sequence: CDR1 SGHRS, CDR2 YFSETQ. The junction had 11 bases not matched to a gene; V was cut back by 4 bases and J by 10 bases. The CDR3: CASSPPGLAGGVREQFF. CDR3 DNA sequence: TGCGCCAGCAGCCCGCCGGGACTAGCGGGGGGGGTAAGGGAGCAGTTCTTC.

As to this clone: One end of the junction varies from germline; a read error may be responsible. The V call is TRBV27, the J call TRBJ1-2; 10 positions agree with TRBD1. CDR1 and CDR2 from the germline V gene are MNHEY and SMNVEV (reference sequence). There are 12 residues in the CDR3. The CDR3 protein is CANSAGTGVRTF. The DNA of the CDR3 is TGTGCCAACAGTGCGGGGACAGGGGTCCGCACCTTC.

This sequence joins TRBV5-5 and TRBJ1-2, with 9 bases fitting TRBD1. Germline CDR1 SGHKS, CDR2 YYEKEE (reference sequence). The trim removed 2 bases at V and 6 bases at J, leaving 2 bases unmatched. CDR3 length: 13 residues. This CDR3 reads CASSFDRGDGYTF. The CDR3 nucleotides are TGTGCCAGCAGCTTTGACAGGGGGGATGGCTACACCTTC.

A few counts support this clone. The rearrangement uses TRBV9 and TRBJ2-7, with 7 bases fitting TRBD1. From germline, CDR1 is SGDLS and CDR2 YYNGEE. Trimming removed 4 bases from V and 5 bases from J; junction bases left unmatched: 9. CDR3 length: 14 residues. CDR3 region: CASSPRGTDHEQYF. Written as DNA, the CDR3 is TGTGCCAGCAGCCCGAGGGGGACAGACCACGAGCAGTACTTC. Using reference TRBV9 and TRBJ2-7 for the parts outside the CDR3, the full variable domain is DSGVTQTPKHLITATGQRVTLRCSPRSGDLSVYWYQQSLDQGLQFLIQYYNGEERAKGNILERFSAQQFPDLHSELNLSSLELGDSALYFCASSPRGTDHEQYFGPGTRLTVT.

The chain employs TRBV7-9 and TRBJ1-1, with 7 bases lining up with TRBD1. Trimming cost V 4 bases and J 6 bases; bases outside gene matches: 5. CDR1 and CDR2 (germline): SEHNR, FQNEAQ (reference sequence). The CDR3 contains 13 residues. CDR3 sequence reads: CASSSTGSPEAFF. The CDR3 coding sequence is TGTGCCAGCAGCTCGACAGGGTCCCCTGAAGCTTTCTTT. The complete variable domain, with remaining parts taken from reference TRBV7-9 and TRBJ1-1, reads DTGVSQNPRHKITKRGQNVTFRCDPISEHNRLYWYRQTLGQGPEFLTYFQNEAQLEKSRLLSDRFSAERPKGSFSTLEIQRTEQGDSAMYLCASSSTGSPEAFFGQGTRLTVV.

The gene calls are TRBV28 and TRBJ1-2, with 7 bases that match TRBD1. CDR1 and CDR2 from the germline V gene are MDHEN and SYDVKM. The CDR3 sequence is 12 residues long. The CDR3 here is CVVGGPLHGYTF. DNA for the CDR3: TGTGTCGTAGGGGGCCCCCTGCATGGCTACACCTTC.

The CDR3 is CASSPMESRGSEKLFF. The CDR3 DNA reads TGTGCCAGCTCACCAATGGAATCCAGGGGCAGTGAAAAACTGTTTTTT. The chain has TRBV18 and TRBJ1-4; a possible D gene is TRBD1 (6 bases). This CDR3 contains 16 residues. The germline V gene encodes CDR1 KGHSH and CDR2 LQKENI. Trimming pared 2 bases from V and 7 bases from J, leaving 17 bases between. The full variable domain, in which reference TRBV18 and TRBJ1-4 provide the parts outside the CDR3, is NAGVMQNPRHLVRRRGQEARLRCSPMKGHSHVYWYRQLPEEGLKFMVYLQKENIIDESGMPKERFSAEFPKEGPSILRIQQVVRGDSAAYFCASSPMESRGSEKLFFGSGTQLSVL.

This clone was recorded a few times. The V and J genes are TRBV5-4 and TRBJ2-7, with D maybe TRBD1 (6 bases). Germline loops: CDR1 SGHNT, CDR2 YYREEE (reference sequence). CDR3 size: 12 residues. Trimming took off 4 bases at V and 7 bases at J, with 12 bases between the two ends. As DNA, the CDR3 is TGTGCCAGCAGCCCCAGGGGCCAAGAGCAGTACTTC. It encodes CASSPRGQEQYF.

This clone was seen only a few times. The chain combines TRBV6-5 with TRBJ2-7, with 7 positions matching TRBD1. Germline assignment: CDR1 MNHEY and CDR2 SVGAGI. V lost 2 bases, J lost 4 bases, and 8 bases stayed unmatched. The CDR3 spans 15 residues. CDR3 residues: CASSYSGQDRYEQYF. CDR3 coding DNA: TGTGCCAGCAGTTACAGCGGACAGGACAGATACGAGCAGTACTTC.

The chain couples TRBV10-3 to TRBJ2-7; perhaps TRBD2 as D (6 bases). The CDR3 has 14 residues. V lost 3 bases and J lost 4, with 13 bases in between. The germline gives CDR1 ENHRY, CDR2 SYGVKD. The CDR3 is CAISDGGTMYEQYF. The CDR3 DNA reads TGTGCCATCAGTGACGGGGGTACAATGTACGAGCAGTACTTC.

This clone has more than one count but fewer than ten. V usage is TRBV2 and J usage is TRBJ2-7; D is possibly TRBD2 (6 bases). The CDR3 extends over 14 amino acids. V was clipped by 4 bases and J by 3 bases, with 13 bases between them. Germline values: CDR1 SNHLY, CDR2 FYNNEI. The CDR3 coding sequence is TGTGCCAGCAGTGGGGACTTATTACTCTACGAGCAGTACTTC. Protein sequence: CASSGDLLLYEQYF.

This clone was counted between two and nine times. This sequence joins TRBV7-8 and TRBJ1-5; 7 nucleotides agree with TRBD1. CDR3 length: 18 amino acids. Trimming at V came to 4 bases and at J to 6 bases, leaving 18 bases not matched to a gene. Germline assignment: CDR1 SGHVS and CDR2 FQNEAQ. This chain's CDR3 is CASSSYWGATGKGQPQHF. Written as DNA, the CDR3 is TGTGCCAGCAGCTCTTACTGGGGGGCGACAGGGAAGGGTCAGCCCCAGCATTTT.

The V call is TRBV6-1, the J call TRBJ2-3, with 10 bases that match TRBD1. Trimming at V came to 7 bases and at J to 7 bases, leaving 11 bases not matched to a gene. The CDR3 length is 15 residues. The germline V gene encodes CDR1 MNHNS and CDR2 SASEGT. The CDR3 protein is CASIPVTGGLNTQYF. In DNA, the CDR3 is TGTGCCAGCATCCCCGTGACAGGGGGCTTAAATACGCAGTATTTT.

This clone occurred once. The chain uses TRBV5-1 and TRBJ2-1, with 12 bases fitting TRBD1. The CDR3 is made up of 23 amino acids. Germline V gene sequence: CDR1 SGHRS, CDR2 YFSETQ. V shed 4 bases and J 0 bases; nucleotides not matched to a gene: 23. CDR3 in amino acids: CASSADRDRGRGKTQSSYNEQFF. DNA for the CDR3: TGCGCCAGCAGCGCCGACCGGGACAGGGGGCGTGGGAAGACTCAGAGCTCCTACAATGAGCAGTTCTTC.

This chain connects TRBV7-9 to TRBJ2-7; 7 bases match TRBD1. The length of the CDR3 is 14 residues. Germline V CDR1 and CDR2: SEHNR, FQNEAQ (reference sequence). The trim removed 1 base at V and 2 bases at J, leaving 2 bases unmatched. The CDR3 protein is CASSLDRGPYEQYF. The CDR3, as DNA: TGTGCCAGCAGCTTAGACAGGGGCCCCTACGAGCAGTACTTC.